These 24 T cell receptor beta chains came from one sample sequenced in a study of blood T cell repertoires in COVID-19. Generated by immunoSEQ multiplex PCR, the TCRdb table keeps only in-frame clones and is missing some. Of roughly 140,000 clones in the sample, 80% to 85% were seen once. Sequencing was performed on peripheral blood. All receptors come from a human donor in a cohort sampled during active COVID-19.

The CDR3 region has the DNA TGTGCCAGTAAGGGTGGCGGGGCTACCCAAGAGACCCAGTACTTC. It yields the protein CASKGGGATQETQYF. The gene calls are TRBV19 and TRBJ2-5; D is perhaps TRBD2 (6 bases). V dropped 7 bases and J dropped 1 base, with 16 bases sitting between them. CDR1 LNHDA and CDR2 SQIVND come from the germline V gene (reference sequence). This CDR3 has 15 amino acids.

The chain carries TRBV7-8 and TRBJ2-3; TRBD1 aligns across 9 bases. Trimming removed 4 bases from V and 6 bases from J; junction bases left unmatched: 11. Looked up from germline, CDR1 is SGHVS and CDR2 is FQNEAQ. The CDR3 has 16 amino acids. The CDR3 nucleotides are TGTGCCAGCAGCTATACGGGTACAGGGGGCCAGGATACGCAGTATTTT. It is translated as CASSYTGTGGQDTQYF.

This chain links TRBV7-3 with TRBJ2-1; D possibly corresponds to TRBD2 (7 bases). Per germline, CDR1 SGHTA and CDR2 FQGTGA. This CDR3 has 16 residues. The V gene lost 1 base and the J gene lost 6 bases, with 16 bases spanning the gap. The CDR3 DNA follows: TGTGCCAGCAGCTTAAATAGGGGGGGCAAAATCAATGAGCAGTTCTTC. This codes for CASSLNRGGKINEQFF.

The V call is TRBV25-1, the J call TRBJ1-2, with D possibly being TRBD1 (5 bases). Germline lookup yields CDR1 MGHDK and CDR2 SYGVNS. This CDR3 is built from 13 residues. V lost 4 bases and J lost 4, with 10 bases in between. CDR3 DNA sequence: TGTGCCAGCAGTGCCCGACAGCGCTATGGCTACACCTTC. Protein: CASSARQRYGYTF.

The V call is TRBV25-1, the J call TRBJ1-5; no definite D call. CDR1 and CDR2 (germline): MGHDK, SYGVNS. V lost 2 bases, J lost 2 bases, and 10 bases lay in between. CDR3 length: 15 amino acids. CDR3 DNA: TGTGCCAGCAGTGAAACGGGAATTGGCAATCAGCCCCAGCATTTT. Amino acid sequence: CASSETGIGNQPQHF.

The gene calls are TRBV28 and TRBJ1-4; no firm D call. The CDR3 loop spans 16 amino acids. Trimming cost V 3 bases and J 6 bases, with 17 bases left between them. Germline CDR1 is MDHEN and CDR2 is SYDVKM. CDR3 nucleotide sequence: TGTGCCAGCAGTTTGTTGAGGGCGAAGGAGGATGAAAAACTGTTTTTT. Protein sequence: CASSLLRAKEDEKLFF.

This clone occurred a few times. This chain uses TRBV5-4 with TRBJ2-7; TRBD2 matches at 8 bases. With V trimmed by 1 base and J by 3 bases, 6 bases remained unmatched. Germline lookup yields CDR1 SGHNT and CDR2 YYREEE (reference sequence). The CDR3 totals 15 residues. CDR3 DNA sequence: TGTGCCAGCAGCTTGAGGGGACTAGGGGGCTACGAGCAGTACTTC. This sequence encodes CASSLRGLGGYEQYF.

The J gene is TRBJ2-3, the V gene TRBV5-3; 10 nucleotides line up with TRBD1. TRBV5-3 is recorded as an ORF, its role being uncertain. The CDR3 totals 20 residues. The J segment lost 1 base and the V segment lost 2 bases, leaving 16 bases of the junction unmatched. In DNA form, the CDR3 reads TGTGCCAGAAGCTTCCACCGGGACAGGGGAGTCTTCTCATGCACAGATACGCAGTATTTT. Its translation: CARSFHRDRGVFSCTDTQYF.

The genes are TRBV5-1 and TRBJ2-7, with D possibly TRBD2 on 6 matching bases. Germline values: CDR1 SGHRS, CDR2 YFSETQ. Trimming stripped 3 bases from V and 5 bases from J, with 12 bases between. This CDR3 is 13 amino acids long. CDR3 bases: TGCGCCAGCAGCTCCGACTGGGGGGACGAGCAGTACTTC. Encoded protein: CASSSDWGDEQYF.

The chain uses TRBV7-2 and TRBJ1-1; unclear D gene. V lost 1 base, J lost 0 bases, and 6 bases lay in between. The CDR3 runs 14 residues. The V gene's germline CDR1 is SGHTA and CDR2 FQGNSA. As DNA, the CDR3 is TGTGCCAGCAGCTTAGTTCCCGTGAACACTGAAGCTTTCTTT. This sequence encodes CASSLVPVNTEAFF.

This chain connects TRBV10-3 to TRBJ1-1; D gene unclear. CDR3 size: 15 residues. Trimming removed 0 bases at V and 1 base at J, with 9 bases between. The V gene's germline CDR1 is ENHRY and CDR2 SYGVKD. The CDR3 bases are TGTGCCATCAGTGAGTCGGGCCAGGCGAACACTGAAGCTTTCTTT. It specifies CAISESGQANTEAFF.

V gene TRBV19 combines with J gene TRBJ1-5; possibly TRBD1 for D (5 bases). The CDR3 is made up of 13 amino acids. Trimming removed 4 bases from V and 4 bases from J, with 8 bases in between. Germline V lookup: CDR1 LNHDA, CDR2 SQIVND (reference sequence). The CDR3 DNA is TGTGCCAGTAGTAAGACAGCTAATCAGCCCCAGCATTTT. Translation: CASSKTANQPQHF.

In this sample, this clone turned up a few times. This sequence joins TRBV19 and TRBJ1-2, with TRBD1 identical over 7 bases. With 6 bases clipped from V and 2 bases from J, the junction kept 3 bases outside the gene matches. Germline V gene sequence: CDR1 LNHDA, CDR2 SQIVND (reference sequence). This CDR3 spans 13 amino acids. For the CDR3, the DNA is TGTGCCAGTAGGGAGGGACAGAACTATGGCTACACCTTC. This gives the protein CASREGQNYGYTF. Full variable domain (remainder filled in from reference TRBV19 and TRBJ1-2): DGGITQSPKYLFRKEGQNVTLSCEQNLNHDAMYWYRQDPGQGLRLIYYSQIVNDFQKGDIAEGYSVSREKKESFPLTVTSAQKNPTAFYLCASREGQNYGYTFGSGTRLTVV.

The J gene is TRBJ1-1, the V gene TRBV14; maybe TRBD1 (5 bases). The V gene lost 1 base and the J gene lost 1 base, with 13 bases spanning the gap. Looked up from germline, CDR1 is SGHDN and CDR2 is FVKESK. The CDR3 is made up of 16 amino acids. The CDR3 here is CASSQAWGRPNTEAFF. CDR3 bases: TGTGCCAGCAGCCAAGCCTGGGGCAGGCCGAACACTGAAGCTTTCTTT.

The chain combines TRBV5-3 with TRBJ2-3, with D uncertain. TRBV5-3 is classed as an ORF, of uncertain function. The CDR3 is 14 residues long. V was shortened by 0 bases and J by 6 bases, with 11 bases between the two germline ends. The CDR3 protein is CARSLELSADTQYF. The CDR3 DNA reads as TGTGCCAGAAGCTTGGAACTATCCGCGGATACGCAGTATTTT.

J is TRBJ1-2 and V is TRBV5-5; TRBD1 matches 10 bases. Germline values: CDR1 SGHKS, CDR2 YYEKEE (reference sequence). This CDR3 spans 15 amino acids. V lost 2 bases, J lost 7 bases, and 8 bases stayed unmatched. This CDR3 is CASSFPGQGMRGYTF. The CDR3 DNA follows: TGTGCCAGCAGCTTCCCGGGACAGGGGATGCGTGGCTACACCTTC.

This chain connects TRBV28 to TRBJ1-5; weak D call: TRBD1 (6 bases). Trimming stripped 6 bases from V and 1 base from J, with 16 bases between. This CDR3 has 16 residues. Per the germline V gene, CDR1 is MDHEN and CDR2 is SYDVKM. The CDR3: CASSRRQASSNQPQHF. CDR3 nucleotides: TGTGCCAGCAGCCGGCGACAGGCTTCGAGCAATCAGCCCCAGCATTTT. The full variable domain, in which reference TRBV28 and TRBJ1-5 provide the parts outside the CDR3, is DVKVTQSSRYLVKRTGEKVFLECVQDMDHENMFWYRQDPGLGLRLIYFSYDVKMKEKGDIPEGYSVSREKKERFSLILESASTNQTSMYLCASSRRQASSNQPQHFGDGTRLSIL.

V gene TRBV29-1 combines with J gene TRBJ1-1, with a possible D match to TRBD1 (5 bases). The V end lost 8 bases, the J end lost 5 bases, and 15 bases lay between the germline ends. The CDR3 spans 12 residues. Looked up from germline, CDR1 is SQVTM and CDR2 is ANQGSEA. DNA of the CDR3: TGCAGCCTGGTCGGGGGAGGGACTGAAGCTTTCTTT. Its protein product is CSLVGGGTEAFF. The entire variable domain, with the rest obtained from reference TRBV29-1 and TRBJ1-1, is as follows: SAVISQKPSRDICQRGTSLTIQCQVDSQVTMMFWYRQQPGQSLTLIATANQGSEATYESGFVIDKFPISRPNLTFSTLTVSNMSPEDSSIYLCSLVGGGTEAFFGQGTRLTVV.

Details on this clone: Distinct nucleotide sequences in the sample also encode this CDR3. J is TRBJ1-5 and V is TRBV9; D is perhaps TRBD1 (6 bases). Germline V gene data show CDR1 as SGDLS and CDR2 as YYNGEE. The CDR3 totals 15 residues. Trimming took off 0 bases at V and 4 bases at J, with 11 bases between the two ends. CDR3 DNA: TGTGCCAGCAGCGTAGGGGGAGGGGGGAATCAGCCCCAGCATTTT. Its translation: CASSVGGGGNQPQHF.

This chain's CDR3 is CASSSRSPGDTEAFF. The CDR3, as DNA: TGCGCCAGCAGCTCCCGAAGCCCGGGGGACACTGAAGCTTTCTTT. The chain links TRBV5-1 to TRBJ1-1, with D possibly matching TRBD1 (5 bases). The CDR3 contains 15 residues. The ends were cut back, 3 bases at V and 3 bases at J, with 15 bases in the middle. Germline V CDR1 and CDR2: SGHRS, YFSETQ.

The chain joins TRBV7-8 to TRBJ1-4; 8 nucleotides agree with TRBD1. The ends lost 4 bases at V and 8 bases at J; junction bases unmatched: 9. This CDR3 has 15 amino acids. The germline V gene has CDR1 SGHVS and CDR2 FQNEAQ. Here the CDR3 reads CASSSGQGRYEKLFF. CDR3 DNA: TGTGCCAGCAGCTCCGGACAGGGTAGATACGAAAAACTGTTTTTT. Combining the CDR3 with reference TRBV7-8 and TRBJ1-4 gives the whole variable domain GAGVSQSPRYKVAKRGQDVALRCDPISGHVSLFWYQQALGQGPEFLTYFQNEAQLDKSGLPSDRFFAERPEGSVSTLKIQRTQQEDSAVYLCASSSGQGRYEKLFFGSGTQLSVL.

J is TRBJ2-7 and V is TRBV27; the D gene is possibly TRBD2 (5 bases). The CDR3 is 13 residues long. V dropped 3 bases and J dropped 2 bases, with 8 bases sitting between them. Germline-derived CDR1 and CDR2 are MNHEY and SMNVEV (reference sequence). The CDR3 DNA is TGTGCCAGCAGTTTCCGGGGTGCCTACGAGCAGTACTTC. It codes for CASSFRGAYEQYF.

V is TRBV11-2 and J is TRBJ2-3, with TRBD2 matching over 8 bases. The length of the CDR3 is 16 residues. Germline CDR1 is SGHAT and CDR2 is FQNNGV. With 4 bases clipped from V and 1 base from J, the junction kept 7 bases outside the gene matches. The CDR3 is CASSYTGGRRTDTQYF. The CDR3, as DNA: TGTGCCAGCAGCTACACGGGGGGGCGCCGCACAGATACGCAGTATTTT. The full variable domain, rest sourced from reference TRBV11-2 and TRBJ2-3, is EAGVAQSPRYKIIEKRQSVAFWCNPISGHATLYWYQQILGQGPKLLIQFQNNGVVDDSQLPKDRFSAERLKGVDSTLKIQPAKLEDSAVYLCASSYTGGRRTDTQYFGPGTRLTVL.

The chain couples TRBV10-3 to TRBJ1-2; 10 nucleotides match TRBD1. This CDR3 has 12 residues. V shed 7 bases, J shed 8 bases, and the junction held 4 bases outside the gene matches. Germline loops: CDR1 ENHRY, CDR2 SYGVKD. As DNA, the CDR3 is TGTGCCATCACGGACAGGGGGAGAGGCTACACCTTC. Amino acids: CAITDRGRGYTF.